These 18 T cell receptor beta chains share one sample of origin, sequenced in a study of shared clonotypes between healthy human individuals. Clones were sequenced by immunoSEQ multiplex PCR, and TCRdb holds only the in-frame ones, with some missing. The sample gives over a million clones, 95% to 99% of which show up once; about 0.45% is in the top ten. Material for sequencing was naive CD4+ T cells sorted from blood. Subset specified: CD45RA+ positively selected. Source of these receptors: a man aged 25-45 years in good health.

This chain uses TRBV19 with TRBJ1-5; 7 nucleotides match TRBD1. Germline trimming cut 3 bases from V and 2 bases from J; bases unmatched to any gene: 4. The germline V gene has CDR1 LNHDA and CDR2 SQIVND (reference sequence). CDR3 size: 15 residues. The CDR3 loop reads CASSIRGSGNQPQHF. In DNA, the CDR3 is TGTGCCAGTAGTATCAGGGGGTCTGGCAATCAGCCCCAGCATTTT.

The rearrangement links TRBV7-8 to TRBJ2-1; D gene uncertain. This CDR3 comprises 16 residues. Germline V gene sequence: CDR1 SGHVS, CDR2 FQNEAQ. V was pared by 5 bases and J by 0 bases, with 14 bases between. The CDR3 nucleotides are TGTGCCAGCAGCCGAGACCTACTTAGCTCCTACAATGAGCAGTTCTTC. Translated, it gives CASSRDLLSSYNEQFF. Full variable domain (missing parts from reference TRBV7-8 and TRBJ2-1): GAGVSQSPRYKVAKRGQDVALRCDPISGHVSLFWYQQALGQGPEFLTYFQNEAQLDKSGLPSDRFFAERPEGSVSTLKIQRTQQEDSAVYLCASSRDLLSSYNEQFFGPGTRLTVL.

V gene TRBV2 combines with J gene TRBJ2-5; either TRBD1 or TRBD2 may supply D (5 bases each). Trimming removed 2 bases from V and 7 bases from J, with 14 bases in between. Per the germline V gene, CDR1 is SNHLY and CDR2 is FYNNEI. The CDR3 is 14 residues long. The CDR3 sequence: CASSEMGVNPTQYF. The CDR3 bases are TGTGCCAGCAGTGAAATGGGGGTCAACCCGACCCAGTACTTC.

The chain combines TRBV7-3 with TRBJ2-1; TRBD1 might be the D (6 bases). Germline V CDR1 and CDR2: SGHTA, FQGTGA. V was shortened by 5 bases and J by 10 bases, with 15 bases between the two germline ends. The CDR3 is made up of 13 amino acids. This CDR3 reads CASSLDRLGEQFF. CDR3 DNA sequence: TGTGCCAGCAGCCTAGACAGGTTAGGCGAGCAGTTCTTC.

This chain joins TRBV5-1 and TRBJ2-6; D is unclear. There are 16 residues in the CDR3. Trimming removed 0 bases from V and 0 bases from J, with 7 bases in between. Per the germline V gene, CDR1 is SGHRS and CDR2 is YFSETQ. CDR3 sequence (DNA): TGCGCCAGCAGCTTGGGGCTCCTCTCTGGGGCCAACGTCCTGACTTTC. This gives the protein CASSLGLLSGANVLTF.

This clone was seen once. CDR3 amino acids: CASSGTAYNEQFF. Written as DNA, the CDR3 is TGTGCCAGCAGTGGGACGGCCTACAATGAGCAGTTCTTC. The chain is built from TRBV28 and TRBJ2-1; either TRBD1 or TRBD2 may fit D (5 bases each). Germline V gene sequence: CDR1 MDHEN, CDR2 SYDVKM. The length of the CDR3 is 13 residues. V lost 5 bases and J 2 bases, leaving 7 bases between the germline ends.

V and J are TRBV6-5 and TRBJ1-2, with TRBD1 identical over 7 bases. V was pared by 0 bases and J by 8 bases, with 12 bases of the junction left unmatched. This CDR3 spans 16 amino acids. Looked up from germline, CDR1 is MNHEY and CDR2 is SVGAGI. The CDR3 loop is CASSYSRQGVSEGYTF. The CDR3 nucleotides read TGTGCCAGCAGTTACTCGAGGCAGGGGGTTTCGGAGGGCTACACCTTC.

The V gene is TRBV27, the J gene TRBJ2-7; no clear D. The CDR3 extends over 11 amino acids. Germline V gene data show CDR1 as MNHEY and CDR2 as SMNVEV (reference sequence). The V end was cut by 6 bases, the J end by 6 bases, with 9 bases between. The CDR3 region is CASREASEQYF. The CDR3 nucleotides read TGTGCCAGCAGGGAAGCAAGCGAGCAGTACTTC.

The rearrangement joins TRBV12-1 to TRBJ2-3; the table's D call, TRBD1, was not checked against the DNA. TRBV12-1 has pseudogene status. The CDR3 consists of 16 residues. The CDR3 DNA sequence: TGTGCCAGCAGCTTTAGGGACAGGGATACTTTGGATACGCAGTATTTT. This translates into CASSFRDRDTLDTQYF.

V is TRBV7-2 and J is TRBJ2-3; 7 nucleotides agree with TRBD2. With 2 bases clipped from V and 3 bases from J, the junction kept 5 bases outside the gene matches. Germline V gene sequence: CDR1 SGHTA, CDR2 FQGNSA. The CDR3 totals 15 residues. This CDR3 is CASSLPAGKTDTQYF. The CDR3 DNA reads TGTGCCAGCAGCTTACCAGCGGGAAAGACAGATACGCAGTATTTT.

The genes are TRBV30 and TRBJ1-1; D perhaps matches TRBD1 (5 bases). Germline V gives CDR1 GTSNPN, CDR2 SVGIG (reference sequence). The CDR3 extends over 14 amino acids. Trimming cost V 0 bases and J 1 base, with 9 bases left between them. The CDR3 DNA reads TGTGCCTGGAGTGTGTGGACACAGAACACTGAAGCTTTCTTT. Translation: CAWSVWTQNTEAFF.

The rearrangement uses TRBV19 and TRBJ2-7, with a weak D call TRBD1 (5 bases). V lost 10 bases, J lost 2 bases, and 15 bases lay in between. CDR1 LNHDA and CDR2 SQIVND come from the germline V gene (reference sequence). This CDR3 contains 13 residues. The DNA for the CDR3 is TGTGCCACCCGGTCTCAGGGAACCTACGAGCAGTACTTC. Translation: CATRSQGTYEQYF. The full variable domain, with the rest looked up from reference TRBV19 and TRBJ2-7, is DGGITQSPKYLFRKEGQNVTLSCEQNLNHDAMYWYRQDPGQGLRLIYYSQIVNDFQKGDIAEGYSVSREKKESFPLTVTSAQKNPTAFYLCATRSQGTYEQYFGPGTRLTVT.

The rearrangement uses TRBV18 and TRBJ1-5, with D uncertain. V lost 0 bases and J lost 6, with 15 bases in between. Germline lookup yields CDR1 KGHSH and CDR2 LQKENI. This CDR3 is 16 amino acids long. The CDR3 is CASSPPRAGIGQPQHF. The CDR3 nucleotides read TGTGCCAGCTCACCACCAAGGGCTGGAATAGGTCAGCCCCAGCATTTT.

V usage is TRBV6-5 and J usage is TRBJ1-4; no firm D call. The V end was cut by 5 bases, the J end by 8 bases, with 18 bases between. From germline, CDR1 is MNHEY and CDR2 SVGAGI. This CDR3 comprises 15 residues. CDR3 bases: TGTGCCAGCAGTATAACGACATACGGCACGGAAAAACTGTTTTTT. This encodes CASSITTYGTEKLFF.

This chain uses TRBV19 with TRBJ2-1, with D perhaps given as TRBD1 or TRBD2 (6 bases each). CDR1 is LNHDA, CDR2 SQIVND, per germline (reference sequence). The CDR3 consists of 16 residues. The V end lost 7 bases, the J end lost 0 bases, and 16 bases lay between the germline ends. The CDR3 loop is CASTQRRGNSYNEQFF. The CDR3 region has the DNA TGTGCCAGTACCCAACGGAGGGGGAACTCCTACAATGAGCAGTTCTTC. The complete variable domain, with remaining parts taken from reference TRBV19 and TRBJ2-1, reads DGGITQSPKYLFRKEGQNVTLSCEQNLNHDAMYWYRQDPGQGLRLIYYSQIVNDFQKGDIAEGYSVSREKKESFPLTVTSAQKNPTAFYLCASTQRRGNSYNEQFFGPGTRLTVL.

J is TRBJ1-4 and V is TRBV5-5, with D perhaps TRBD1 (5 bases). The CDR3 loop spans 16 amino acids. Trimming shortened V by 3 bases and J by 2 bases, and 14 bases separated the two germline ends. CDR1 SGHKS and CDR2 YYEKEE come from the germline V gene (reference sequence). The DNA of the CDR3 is TGTGCCAGCAGCTCGCCGATTGGGGGTACTAATGAAAAACTGTTTTTT. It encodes CASSSPIGGTNEKLFF.

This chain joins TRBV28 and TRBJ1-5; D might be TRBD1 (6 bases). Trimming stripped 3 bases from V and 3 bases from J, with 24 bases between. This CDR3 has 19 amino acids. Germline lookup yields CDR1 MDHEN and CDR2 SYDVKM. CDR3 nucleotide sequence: TGTGCCAGCAGTTTCACAGAAGGGGGTCACTATGAGGTCAATCAGCCCCAGCATTTT. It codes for CASSFTEGGHYEVNQPQHF.

The CDR3 DNA reads as TGTGCCAGCTCACCGTTGTTGCTTAGGGACAGGGGCCCCTACGAGCAGTACTTC. This gives the protein CASSPLLLRDRGPYEQYF. The chain employs TRBV18 and TRBJ2-7; 10 bases map to TRBD1. Germline CDR1 reads KGHSH; CDR2 reads LQKENI. J lost 2 bases, V lost 3 bases, and 13 bases had no gene match. This CDR3 has 18 residues.